This T cell receptor beta chain was identified during a study of T cells after yellow fever vaccination. This clonotype occurred a few times. V lost 3 bases to trimming and J lost 5 bases, with 7 bases between them. Germline-derived CDR1 and CDR2 are MNHNS and SASEGT. The CDR3 spans 12 residues. TCRdb re-derived calls from the 5' RACE reads in MiXCR, one entry per CDR3 protein. The sample carries under 550,000 distinct CDR3 sequences, 20% to 25% recorded once. The sequencing used PBMCs, collected 21 days after the first yellow fever vaccination. The chain carries TRBV6-1 and TRBJ1-1; unclear D gene. The TCR sequence derives from a man aged 18-30 years who received the YFV17D yellow fever vaccine. The CDR3 nucleotides read TGTGCCAGCAGTGATTGGTTGACTGAAGCTTTCTTT. Translating gives CASSDWLTEAFF.